These 19 T cell receptor beta chains came from one sample sequenced in a study of blood T cell repertoires in COVID-19. Measured with immunoSEQ multiplex PCR; TCRdb has only the in-frame clones, and not every one. The table has about 200,000 clones, 86% seen once. Material: PBMCs or T cells enriched from blood (not recorded which). These receptors were collected from a woman aged 35 to 49 in a cohort exposed to, infected with or recovered from COVID-19 (not recorded which).

Of note for this clone: At the DNA level, this CDR3 is encoded by other sequences in the same sample as well. This chain connects TRBV12-3 or TRBV12-4 to TRBJ2-3; no clear D gene. V was cut by 6 bases and J by 0 bases, with 4 bases left in between. CDR3 length: 12 amino acids. CDR3 residues: CASRTSTDTQYF. For the CDR3, the DNA is TGTGCCAGCAGAACTAGCACAGATACGCAGTATTTT.

The CDR3 loop reads CASSFFGQGYSTDTQYF. DNA of the CDR3: TGTGCCAGCAGCTTTTTTGGACAGGGCTACAGCACAGATACGCAGTATTTT. The rearrangement uses TRBV5-6 and TRBJ2-3, with TRBD1 matching 8 bases. The CDR3 is 17 amino acids. The J segment lost 0 bases and the V segment lost 2 bases, leaving 8 bases of the junction unmatched. CDR1 and CDR2 from the germline V gene are SGHDT and YYEEEE.

The chain links TRBV19 to TRBJ2-7, with no clear D. The CDR3 contains 11 residues. CDR1 LNHDA and CDR2 SQIVND come from the germline V gene (reference sequence). V shed 6 bases and J shed 3 bases, with 6 bases lying between them. CDR3 in DNA: TGTGCCAGTAGCGGCGGCTACGAGCAGTACTTC. Its translation: CASSGGYEQYF. The variable domain in full, completed from reference TRBV19 and TRBJ2-7, reads DGGITQSPKYLFRKEGQNVTLSCEQNLNHDAMYWYRQDPGQGLRLIYYSQIVNDFQKGDIAEGYSVSREKKESFPLTVTSAQKNPTAFYLCASSGGYEQYFGPGTRLTVT.

The chain has TRBV27 and TRBJ1-2; 9 bases line up with TRBD1. The CDR3 is 14 residues long. With 6 bases clipped from V and 4 bases from J, the junction kept 6 bases outside the gene matches. CDR1 is MNHEY, CDR2 SMNVEV, per germline (reference sequence). CDR3 protein: CASSSGQGIYGYTF. As DNA, the CDR3 is TGTGCCAGCAGCTCTGGACAGGGGATCTATGGCTACACCTTC.

The V gene is TRBV19, the J gene TRBJ1-5; the D is unclear. Germline values: CDR1 LNHDA, CDR2 SQIVND (reference sequence). V dropped 1 base and J dropped 0 bases, with 7 bases sitting between them. The length of the CDR3 is 15 residues. This chain's CDR3 is CASSIAGFSNQPQHF. The CDR3, as DNA: TGTGCCAGTAGTATAGCAGGATTTAGCAATCAGCCCCAGCATTTT.

The V call is TRBV29-1, the J call TRBJ1-2; the match to TRBD1 covers 7 bases. Germline V lookup: CDR1 SQVTM, CDR2 ANQGSEA. The V segment lost 6 bases and the J segment 8 bases; nucleotides outside the gene matches: 9. The CDR3 consists of 12 residues. The CDR3 reads CSVRTGPSGYTF. CDR3 nucleotide sequence: TGCAGCGTCCGGACAGGCCCTAGCGGCTACACCTTC.

The chain employs TRBV19 and TRBJ2-1; 10 bases line up with TRBD2. V was clipped by 3 bases and J by 7 bases; unmatched bases: 6. Germline-derived CDR1 and CDR2 are LNHDA and SQIVND (reference sequence). This CDR3 has 15 amino acids. As DNA, the CDR3 is TGTGCCAGTAGTATCGCTAGCGGGAGCTATAATGAGCAGTTCTTC. Translated, it gives CASSIASGSYNEQFF.

The chain employs TRBV2 and TRBJ1-2; 7 bases are shared with TRBD1. The CDR3 loop spans 14 amino acids. The germline V gene has CDR1 SNHLY and CDR2 FYNNEI. With 8 bases clipped from V and 8 bases from J, the junction kept 14 bases outside the gene matches. The DNA of the CDR3 is TGTGCCAGCTCACCACCAGCCACAGGGGACGGCTACACCTTC. Translation: CASSPPATGDGYTF.

The chain uses TRBV24-1 and TRBJ2-2; TRBD1 aligns across 9 bases. Trimming took 3 bases from V and 2 from J; bases not matched to a gene: 6. The CDR3 spans 17 residues. Germline lookup yields CDR1 KGHDR and CDR2 SFDVKD. The CDR3 DNA reads as TGTGCCACCAGTGATCGCCCGGGACAGGGAAACACCGGGGAGCTGTTTTTT. It specifies CATSDRPGQGNTGELFF.

This chain joins TRBV4-3 and TRBJ2-3; D not certain. The CDR3 has 15 amino acids. Between the trimmed V and J ends, which lost 0 bases and 0 bases, there was a span of 7 bases. Germline V gene sequence: CDR1 LGHNA, CDR2 YSLEER. CDR3 region: CASSQDQASTDTQYF. CDR3 nucleotides: TGCGCCAGCAGCCAAGATCAGGCTAGCACAGATACGCAGTATTTT.

The V and J genes are TRBV6-2 or TRBV6-3 and TRBJ2-5; TRBD2 matches at 9 bases. This CDR3 region has 16 residues. The germline CDR1 and CDR2 sequences are MNHEY and SVGEGT. Unmatched junction bases numbered 9, after V lost 0 bases and J lost 7 bases. The CDR3 region has the DNA TGTGCCAGCAGTTACTCGCTAGCGGGATCGGTAGGGACCCAGTACTTC. Translation: CASSYSLAGSVGTQYF.

This sequence joins TRBV18 and TRBJ1-2, with a weak D call TRBD1 (6 bases). Germline-derived CDR1 and CDR2 are KGHSH and LQKENI. V lost 2 bases to trimming and J lost 0 bases, with 10 bases between them. This CDR3 comprises 15 residues. CDR3 bases: TGTGCCAGCTCACCAAGGACAGTTACTAACTATGGCTACACCTTC. It specifies CASSPRTVTNYGYTF. The whole variable domain, filled in from reference TRBV18 and TRBJ1-2, reads NAGVMQNPRHLVRRRGQEARLRCSPMKGHSHVYWYRQLPEEGLKFMVYLQKENIIDESGMPKERFSAEFPKEGPSILRIQQVVRGDSAAYFCASSPRTVTNYGYTFGSGTRLTVV.

The genes are TRBV7-8 and TRBJ1-1, with 8 bases matching TRBD1. The ends lost 3 bases at V and 4 bases at J; junction bases unmatched: 4. The CDR3 covers 14 residues. Germline assignment: CDR1 SGHVS and CDR2 FQNEAQ. CDR3 sequence reads: CASSFRTGFTEAFF. CDR3 coding DNA: TGTGCCAGCAGCTTCCGGACAGGGTTCACTGAAGCTTTCTTT.

This clone was observed a handful of times. The CDR3 coding sequence is TGTGCCACCCGTGGAAGCGGGGGTATGAACACTGAAGCTTTCTTT. It translates to CATRGSGGMNTEAFF. The rearrangement uses TRBV24-1 and TRBJ1-1; the D gene is possibly TRBD1 (5 bases). Germline V gives CDR1 KGHDR, CDR2 SFDVKD. V lost 9 bases and J lost 0, with 16 bases in between. This CDR3 has 15 amino acids.

This chain connects TRBV11-3 to TRBJ2-3; 8 bases fit TRBD2. J gave up 6 bases and V 4 bases, and 6 bases lay outside the gene matches. Per the germline V gene, CDR1 is SGHNT and CDR2 is YENEEA. The CDR3 length is 14 residues. The CDR3 sequence: CASSSYERGDTQYF. The CDR3 coding sequence is TGTGCCAGCAGCTCTTACGAGCGGGGGGATACGCAGTATTTT.

V is TRBV4-2 and J is TRBJ1-2, with D uncertain. Germline-derived CDR1 and CDR2 are LGHNA and YNFKEQ. The CDR3 has 14 amino acids. V lost 7 bases and J lost 0, with 12 bases in between. The CDR3 is CASKDESANYGYTF. The CDR3 nucleotides are TGTGCCAGCAAAGATGAAAGCGCTAACTATGGCTACACCTTC.

This chain joins TRBV30 and TRBJ1-1; 8 bases map to TRBD1. The CDR3 length is 12 residues. Trimming at V came to 5 bases and at J to 7 bases, leaving 6 bases not matched to a gene. Germline CDR1 GTSNPN, CDR2 SVGIG (reference sequence). In nucleotides, the CDR3 is TGTGCCTGGGGGCTAGACAGGGGTGAAGCTTTCTTT. Amino acids: CAWGLDRGEAFF.

The rearrangement links TRBV3-1 (or the pseudogene TRBV3-2) to TRBJ2-7, with D uncertain. This CDR3 has 16 amino acids. V shed 4 bases and J shed 0 bases, with 16 bases lying between them. Per the germline V gene, CDR1 is LGHDT and CDR2 is YNNKEL (reference sequence). The CDR3, as DNA: TGTGCCAGCAGCCTCGGCCCCACACCTAGCTCCTACGAGCAGTACTTC. It encodes CASSLGPTPSSYEQYF.

The chain recombines TRBV5-1 with TRBJ1-1, with D perhaps matching TRBD1 (5 bases). V lost 5 bases and J lost 4, with 9 bases in between. From germline, CDR1 is SGHRS and CDR2 YFSETQ. The CDR3 contains 12 residues. CDR3 sequence: CASSWQGTEAFF. The CDR3 nucleotides read TGCGCCAGCAGTTGGCAGGGCACTGAAGCTTTCTTT. Drawing the rest from reference TRBV5-1 and TRBJ1-1, the complete variable domain is KAGVTQTPRYLIKTRGQQVTLSCSPISGHRSVSWYQQTPGQGLQFLFEYFSETQRNKGNFPGRFSGRQFSNSRSEMNVSTLELGDSALYLCASSWQGTEAFFGQGTRLTVV.